Listed below are T cell receptor beta chains from one sample, sequenced in a study of cytomegalovirus exposure and HLA in healthy donors. The data were produced by immunoSEQ multiplex PCR, yet TCRdb's version contains in-frame clones alone and is incomplete. The table shows some 45,000 clones, with approximately 70% occurring only once. The sequenced sample was PBMCs. The receptors originated from a man aged 25 to 40 in good health and CMV-seronegative. Each CDR3 is given with its conserved first and last residue. Fields, in order: J gene, clone size, V gene, D gene, CDR3 DNA, CDR3 protein. The D gene is left open where the match is weak. Some rows mark clone size as missing; the rest say once, few, many or name a class of expanded clone.

TRBJ2-3	NA	TRBV10-3	TRBD1	TGTGCCATCAGTGAGGGGACAGACGTTTCAGATACGCAGTATTTT	CAISEGTDVSDTQYF
TRBJ1-1	NA	TRBV4-1	NA	TGCGCCAGCAGCCTCGTACCGGGGGACACTGAAGCTTTCTTT	CASSLVPGDTEAFF
TRBJ1-1	NA	TRBV6-5	NA	TGTGCCAGCACCAGGCGGGGGGCGACTGAAGCTTTCTTT	CASTRRGATEAFF
TRBJ2-6	NA	TRBV29-1	NA	TGCAGCGTCATAGCACCCCTCGTCATAGACTCCGGGGCCAACGTCCTGACTTTC	CSVIAPLVIDSGANVLTF
TRBJ2-5	NA	TRBV4-2	NA	TGTGCCAGCAGCCAAGAGGTGGGAGCATTGGGAGAGACCCAGTACTTC	CASSQEVGALGETQYF
TRBJ1-2	NA	TRBV9	NA	TGTGCCAGCAGCGTAGGCAGGGAATCAGGCGGCTACACCTTC	CASSVGRESGGYTF
TRBJ2-5	NA	TRBV5-5	NA	TGTGCCAGCAGCTTTTCCGGGATACAAGAGACCCAGTACTTC	CASSFSGIQETQYF
TRBJ2-3	few	TRBV29-1	NA	TGCAGCGTTGACGTTGTGGCAGGGGATACGCAGTATTTT	CSVDVVAGDTQYF
TRBJ1-2	NA	TRBV6-5	NA	TGTGCCTCTCGGCGGGGTACCATCGGCTACACCTTC	CASRRGTIGYTF
TRBJ2-1	NA	TRBV27	NA	TGTGCCAGCAGCACTAGGCAGAACGGCTATGAGCAGTTCTTC	CASSTRQNGYEQFF
TRBJ2-1	NA	TRBV6-5	TRBD2	TGTGCCAGCAGTTACGGGGAGGGCAGGAGGAATGAGCAGTTCTTC	CASSYGEGRRNEQFF
TRBJ1-2	NA	TRBV9	NA	TGTGCCAGCAGCGTAGGAGTAGAGGGCGGGTATGGCTACACCTTC	CASSVGVEGGYGYTF
TRBJ2-7	NA	TRBV6-5	TRBD2	TGTGCCAGCAGTTACTCGAGCGGGAGAGGGACCTACGAGCAGTACTTC	CASSYSSGRGTYEQYF
TRBJ2-3	NA	TRBV7-6	TRBD2	TGTGCCAGCAGCTTAACTAGCGGGAGCCCAGTCACAGATACGCAGTATTTT	CASSLTSGSPVTDTQYF
TRBJ2-3	NA	TRBV29-1	TRBD2	TGCAGCGTTGAGATAGGGCTAGCGGATTTCAGCGATACGCAGTATTTT	CSVEIGLADFSDTQYF
TRBJ2-2	NA	TRBV12-5	TRBD2	TGTGCTAGTGGTTTGGTATCGGGACTAGCGGGATACACCGGGGAGCTGTTTTTT	CASGLVSGLAGYTGELFF
TRBJ1-5	NA	TRBV5-1	NA	TGCGCCAGCAGGTACCCCGGGACATCCCAATATAGCAATCAGCCCCAGCATTTT	CASRYPGTSQYSNQPQHF
TRBJ1-2	NA	TRBV5-6	NA	TGTGCCAGCAGCCTCGCAGGGGTGGGTGGCTACACCTTC	CASSLAGVGGYTF
TRBJ1-3	NA	TRBV4-1	NA	TGCGCCAGCAGCCAACTCCTTTCACGGGCAGGGGCGAACTCTGGAAACACCATATATTTT	CASSQLLSRAGANSGNTIYF
TRBJ1-3	NA	TRBV30	TRBD1	TGTGCCTGGATTGGGATTGGGGACAGGGGGCTCGCTGGAAACACCATATATTTT	CAWIGIGDRGLAGNTIYF
TRBJ2-2	NA	TRBV19	NA	TGTGCCAGTAGCGCGATAATCGCCGGGGAGCTGTTTTTT	CASSAIIAGELFF
TRBJ2-1	NA	TRBV11-3	TRBD2	TGTGCCAGCAGTTATCTTAGCGGGTATGGTGAGCAGTTCTTC	CASSYLSGYGEQFF
TRBJ2-1	NA	TRBV5-4	TRBD2	TGTGCCAGCAGCTCGGGGGGAGCTAGTTTGGGGGACTACAATGAGCAGTTCTTC	CASSSGGASLGDYNEQFF
TRBJ2-1	NA	TRBV19	NA	TGTGCCAGTAGTACGAGTGGGGCCCTCAATGAGCAGTTCTTC	CASSTSGALNEQFF
TRBJ2-2	NA	TRBV7-9	TRBD1	TGTGCCAGCAGCTTAGACAGGGGTGTCACCGGGGAGCTGTTTTTT	CASSLDRGVTGELFF
TRBJ1-2	NA	TRBV19	NA	TGTGCCAGTAATGAGGGTTCCTATGGCTACACCTTC	CASNEGSYGYTF
TRBJ2-1	few	TRBV7-9	NA	TGTGCCAGCAGCTTACGGGACCAGGGGAATGAGCAGTTCTTC	CASSLRDQGNEQFF
TRBJ2-7	NA	TRBV30	TRBD2	TGTGCCTGGAATAAGGGGCTAGCGGGAGTTTACGAGCAGTACTTC	CAWNKGLAGVYEQYF
TRBJ2-7	NA	TRBV5-1	TRBD2	TGCGCCAGCAGCTTGGCGGGTCAGCCGGGGGGGACGACGAACTTC	CASSLAGQPGGTTNF
TRBJ2-1	NA	TRBV18	NA	TGTGCCAGCTCACCACTATTGGGGGGTGAGCAGTTCTTC	CASSPLLGGEQFF
TRBJ2-2	few	TRBV6-1	NA	TGTGCCAGCAGTCAGGGGTTTGACACCGGGGAGCTGTTTTTT	CASSQGFDTGELFF
TRBJ2-3	NA	TRBV18	TRBD2	TGTGCCAGCTCACCCCTCGGGACTAGCGGGAGCACAGATACGCAGTATTTT	CASSPLGTSGSTDTQYF
TRBJ2-3	NA	TRBV13	NA	TGTGCCAGCAGTTCACAAGCGAGAGATACGCAGTATTTT	CASSSQARDTQYF
TRBJ2-5	NA	TRBV4-2	TRBD1	TGTGCCAGCAGCCCATCCTCCCAGACAGGGGTCGAAGAGACCCAGTACTTC	CASSPSSQTGVEETQYF
TRBJ2-7	NA	TRBV30	TRBD1	TGTGCCTGGGATACGGGACAGGGCGACGAGCAGTACTTC	CAWDTGQGDEQYF
TRBJ2-5	NA	TRBV9	NA	TGTGCCAGCAGCGTAGGGGGGGTTCAAGAGACCCAGTACTTC	CASSVGGVQETQYF
TRBJ2-1	NA	TRBV25-1	NA	TGTGCCAGCAGTGAATTCAGGGTGATGGAGCCGTTCTTC	CASSEFRVMEPFF
TRBJ2-6	NA	TRBV10-3	NA	TGTGCCATCAGTGAGTCAGGGGGGGGAGCTGGGGCCAACGTCCTGACTTTC	CAISESGGGAGANVLTF
TRBJ2-2	NA	TRBV5-1	TRBD2	TGCGCCAGCAGCTGGACTAGCGAAACCGGGGAGCTGTTTTTT	CASSWTSETGELFF
TRBJ2-7	NA	TRBV5-4	NA	TGTGCCAGCAGCTTTGATGGGGGCCTCACCTCCTACGAGCAGTACTTC	CASSFDGGLTSYEQYF
TRBJ1-4	NA	TRBV5-1	TRBD1	TGCGCCAGCAGCTTACAGGGGGGCCCAACTAATGAAAAACTGTTTTTT	CASSLQGGPTNEKLFF
TRBJ1-1	once	TRBV5-4	TRBD1	TGTGCCAGCAGCCTAAGGGACAGGGATTTGACTGAAGCTTTCTTT	CASSLRDRDLTEAFF
TRBJ2-7	NA	TRBV7-9	TRBD1	TGTGCCAGCAGCTCGAGATACCCGGTGGACAGGGCCTACGAGCAGTACTTC	CASSSRYPVDRAYEQYF
TRBJ2-1	NA	TRBV5-1	TRBD2	TGCGCCAGCAGCTTTGGGGTCGGGACTAGCGACCACAATGAGCAGTTCTTC	CASSFGVGTSDHNEQFF
TRBJ2-2	NA	TRBV10-1	NA	TGCGCCAGCAGTGACAGGGACACCGGGGAGCTGTTTTTT	CASSDRDTGELFF
TRBJ2-7	once	TRBV10-3	NA	TGTGCCATCAGTGAGTCGGGCCCACAGGCTGGGGCCACCTACGAGCAGTACTTC	CAISESGPQAGATYEQYF
TRBJ2-2	NA	TRBV7-6	TRBD2	TGTGCCAGCAGCTCCAGCGGACTAGCGGGGGACACCGGGGAGCTGTTTTTT	CASSSSGLAGDTGELFF
TRBJ2-5	NA	TRBV11-3	TRBD2	TGTGCCAGCAAAAAGAGCGGGACGGAGACCCAGTACTTC	CASKKSGTETQYF
TRBJ1-1	NA	TRBV7-9	NA	TGTGCCAGCAGCTTAGAGGCCAGGTTTTGGAAAATGAACACTGAAGCTTTCTTT	CASSLEARFWKMNTEAFF
TRBJ2-4	NA	TRBV6-5	NA	TGTGCCAGCAGCTGGGTTAGGAGTTCCAAAAACATTCAGTACTTC	CASSWVRSSKNIQYF
TRBJ2-1	once	TRBV18	TRBD2	TGTGCCAGCTCACCAAAGAGCGGGAGCAATGAGCAGTTCTTC	CASSPKSGSNEQFF